This T cell receptor (beta chain) was identified in a study of human T cells and chemical hapten exposure. The overall study: 0.01% DPC was applied to the upper back in patch tests, which were read at 6 days. Small volume differences among pooled libraries mainly caused per-sample TCR yield variation.

This clonotype was counted many times. The time point was: pre-sensitization, week 0. Treatment meaning: therapeutic diphenylcyclopropenone sensitization with weekly scalp DPC. Ahead of applying each patch test, blood was sampled. Unfractionated whole blood yielded total RNA. The CDR3 extends over 15 amino acids. Germline V CDR1 and CDR2: MNHEY, SVGEGT. The ends lost 6 bases at V and 6 bases at J; junction bases unmatched: 12. Via MiXCR, TCRdb re-called the RACE reads, giving one row per CDR3 protein. The data hold roughly 120,000 distinct CDR3 sequences, with 13% observed a single time. The source is a woman aged 18-35 years with alopecia areata. Some clones in this sample may be carry-over from other donors' samples. V usage is TRBV6-2 or TRBV6-3 and J usage is TRBJ2-7; 9 nucleotides align to TRBD2. The sample here was whole blood, taken in connection with sensitization to the hapten diphenylcyclopropenone (DPC). The CDR3 nucleotides read TGTGCCAGCAGCCCGCATAGAGCGGGGGGATCCGAGCAGTACTTC. It encodes CASSPHRAGGSEQYF.